The sequence of this T cell receptor beta chain was determined in a study of multiple sclerosis patients with progressive multifocal leukoencephalopathy. Study outcomes and limitations: Lower normalized Shannon entropy suggested reduced TRB diversity in most PML patients. Clones expanded at PML were already present before and during natalizumab.

About this clone itself: No antigen is known for it. A read error is likely, as this CDR3 ends without the conserved phenylalanine or tryptophan.

The data were produced by immunoSEQ multiplex PCR, yet TCRdb's version contains in-frame clones alone and is incomplete. The data show fewer than 35,000 clones, 89% seen once. Time point given: before natalizumab initiation. All PML patients were female, and all patients had earlier interferon beta. T0 refers to blood drawn before natalizumab was first infused. The CDR3 covers 14 residues. With 2 bases removed from V and 2 bases from J, the gap between germline ends came to 10 bases. CDR1 and CDR2 from the germline V gene are MNHEY and SVGAGI. The receptor was isolated from a human donor with multiple sclerosis. The chain recombines TRBV6-5 with TRBJ2-7; D may be TRBD1 or TRBD2 (6 bases each). Sequencing was done on a sample of PBMCs. CDR3 nucleotides: TGTGCCAGCAGTTACAGGGGGGTCACCTACGAGCAGTACCTC. Its translation is CASSYRGVTYEQYL.